This T cell receptor beta chain originates from a study of T cells in Graves' hyperthyroidism and ophthalmopathy. Study-wide results and caveats: Progression to ophthalmopathy was predicted a median of 6.5 months early.

TCR beta CDR3 regions were amplified from RNA. The primer set for the first-round RT-PCR of the TCR CDR3 was HTBI. TCRdb processed the multiplex PCR reads anew with MiXCR; each CDR3 protein has one entry. Among about 570,000 distinct CDR3 sequences listed, roughly 50% were seen once. Germline assignment: CDR1 SQVTM and CDR2 ANQGSEA. V was pared by 6 bases and J by 2 bases, with 11 bases between. CDR3 length equals 13 residues. This clonotype was counted a few times. Its antigen is unidentified. The source material was peripheral blood or thyroid tissue (not recorded which). The sequence came from an adult woman with Graves' disease, either hyperthyroidism or ophthalmopathy (not recorded which). The V and J genes are TRBV29-1 and TRBJ1-5; D remains unclear. CDR3 nucleotide sequence: TGCAGCGTCCAATTGCTGGGCAATCAGCCCCAGCATTTT. Residues: CSVQLLGNQPQHF.